This T cell receptor (beta chain) came from a study of cytomegalovirus exposure and HLA in healthy donors. PCR used 60 Vbeta primers and 13 Jbeta primers. Assay: immunoSEQ multiplex PCR; the TCRdb copy retains only in-frame clones and omits some. Here the sample spans around 160,000 clones, almost 80% being singletons. This CDR3 region has 15 residues. Germline CDR1 and CDR2: MNHNS and SASEGT. Between the trimmed V and J ends, which lost 3 bases and 10 bases, there was a span of 16 bases. The chain recombines TRBV6-1 with TRBJ1-6, with a possible D match to TRBD1 (6 bases). This receptor was identified in a man aged 45-65 years in good health and CMV-seropositive. Sequencing was performed on PBMCs. CDR3 in DNA: TGTGCCAGCAGTGACCGTGGACAGTACGCCTCACCCCTCCACTTT. Its translation: CASSDRGQYASPLHF.